A selection of T cell receptor beta chains follows, all from one sample in a study of blood T cell repertoires in COVID-19. Libraries were prepared by immunoSEQ multiplex PCR; TCRdb keeps only in-frame clonotypes and omits some of them. The profile shows about 320,000 clones, about nine tenths of them singletons. The sample taken for sequencing was PBMCs or T cells enriched from blood (not recorded which). These receptors originate from a woman aged 18-29 years who had recovered from COVID-19. The CDR3 runs from the conserved cysteine through the conserved F or W. D genes are given only for firm matches. The listing skips clone size in some rows; elsewhere it reads once, few, many or a size class.

CDR3nt: TGCGCCAGCAGTGAGCCACAGGGTAACGCAGATACGCAGTATTTT
CDR3aa: CASSEPQGNADTQYF
len: 15
v_gene: TRBV10-2
abundance: once
j_gene: TRBJ2-3
d_gene: NA

CDR3nt: TGTGCCAGTAGTATACGACTAGCGGGGGATAGAGTCAATGAGCAGTTCTTC
CDR3aa: CASSIRLAGDRVNEQFF
len: 17
v_gene: TRBV19
abundance: once
j_gene: TRBJ2-1
d_gene: TRBD2

CDR3nt: TGTGCCACCTCCAGTAATAGCAATCAGCCCCAGCATTTT
CDR3aa: CATSSNSNQPQHF
len: 13
v_gene: TRBV6-4
abundance: NA
j_gene: TRBJ1-5
d_gene: NA

CDR3nt: TGTGCCAGCAGGGCGGACAGGAACTATGGCTACACCTTC
CDR3aa: CASRADRNYGYTF
len: 13
v_gene: TRBV6-5
abundance: NA
j_gene: TRBJ1-2
d_gene: TRBD1

CDR3nt: TGTGCCAGCAGTTCGGGGTTGTTTTCCTATGGCTACACCTTC
CDR3aa: CASSSGLFSYGYTF
len: 14
v_gene: TRBV28
abundance: NA
j_gene: TRBJ1-2
d_gene: NA

CDR3nt: TGCGCCAGCAGCCAGGGGACTAGCGGGGGGGGAGAGACCCAGTACTTC
CDR3aa: CASSQGTSGGGETQYF
len: 16
v_gene: TRBV4-1
abundance: NA
j_gene: TRBJ2-5
d_gene: TRBD2

CDR3nt: TGTGCCAGCAGTGAGGACAGCAATCCACTCTATGGCTACACCTTC
CDR3aa: CASSEDSNPLYGYTF
len: 15
v_gene: TRBV2
abundance: NA
j_gene: TRBJ1-2
d_gene: NA

CDR3nt: TGTGCCAGCAGCTTGGGACACATGAACACTGAAGCTTTCTTT
CDR3aa: CASSLGHMNTEAFF
len: 14
v_gene: TRBV5-4
abundance: few
j_gene: TRBJ1-1
d_gene: NA

CDR3nt: TGTGCCAGCAGCTTCAGCTACAATGAGCAGTTCTTC
CDR3aa: CASSFSYNEQFF
len: 12
v_gene: TRBV7-9
abundance: few
j_gene: TRBJ2-1
d_gene: NA

CDR3nt: TGTGCCACCAGTGACTCCCAGGGTGGAAACACCATATATTTT
CDR3aa: CATSDSQGGNTIYF
len: 14
v_gene: TRBV24-1
abundance: NA
j_gene: TRBJ1-3
d_gene: NA

CDR3nt: TGTGCCAGCATCGACAGGGGGGGCTACGAGCAGTACTTC
CDR3aa: CASIDRGGYEQYF
len: 13
v_gene: TRBV12-3/TRBV12-4
abundance: NA
j_gene: TRBJ2-7
d_gene: TRBD1

CDR3nt: TGCGCCAGCAGGGACCGGGACAGGGGGAGCAATCAGCCCCAGCATTTT
CDR3aa: CASRDRDRGSNQPQHF
len: 16
v_gene: TRBV10-2
abundance: NA
j_gene: TRBJ1-5
d_gene: TRBD1

CDR3nt: TGTGCCAGCAGTTTAAGGCCAGGGTACTTCTACAATGAGCAGTTCTTC
CDR3aa: CASSLRPGYFYNEQFF
len: 16
v_gene: TRBV28
abundance: NA
j_gene: TRBJ2-1
d_gene: NA

CDR3nt: TGTGCCAGCAGTGAAGCGCTTCGTTTTACAGGGACAGATACGCAGTATTTT
CDR3aa: CASSEALRFTGTDTQYF
len: 17
v_gene: TRBV2
abundance: NA
j_gene: TRBJ2-3
d_gene: NA

CDR3nt: TGTGCCAGTAGTATGATGAGGGAATCCAATGAGCAGTTCTTC
CDR3aa: CASSMMRESNEQFF
len: 14
v_gene: TRBV19
abundance: NA
j_gene: TRBJ2-1
d_gene: NA

CDR3nt: TGTGCCTGGATGGTCCCTAATTGGGAGACCCAGTACTTC
CDR3aa: CAWMVPNWETQYF
len: 13
v_gene: TRBV30
abundance: once
j_gene: TRBJ2-5
d_gene: NA

CDR3nt: TGCAGCGTTGCGGGTATACGCTATGGCTACACCTTC
CDR3aa: CSVAGIRYGYTF
len: 12
v_gene: TRBV29-1
abundance: NA
j_gene: TRBJ1-2
d_gene: NA

CDR3nt: TGTGCCAGCAGCTGGCGGGGGCTCGAGCAGTACTTC
CDR3aa: CASSWRGLEQYF
len: 12
v_gene: TRBV11-1
abundance: NA
j_gene: TRBJ2-7
d_gene: NA

CDR3nt: TGTGCCAGCAGCGCGGACTCCGGGGTAAACATTCAGTACTTC
CDR3aa: CASSADSGVNIQYF
len: 14
v_gene: TRBV11-2
abundance: NA
j_gene: TRBJ2-4
d_gene: NA

CDR3nt: TGTGCCAGCAGCCATTCCAGGGGGCTGGGGTCTGGAAACACCATATATTTT
CDR3aa: CASSHSRGLGSGNTIYF
len: 17
v_gene: TRBV2
abundance: NA
j_gene: TRBJ1-3
d_gene: TRBD1

CDR3nt: TGTGCCAGCAGCCTTACCGGACAGGGTTGGGGAAACACCATATATTTT
CDR3aa: CASSLTGQGWGNTIYF
len: 16
v_gene: TRBV7-8
abundance: NA
j_gene: TRBJ1-3
d_gene: TRBD1

CDR3nt: TGTGCCAGCAGCTCCGGGACAGCGGGTCCCCCCCTCCACTTT
CDR3aa: CASSSGTAGPPLHF
len: 14
v_gene: TRBV6-5
abundance: once
j_gene: TRBJ1-6
d_gene: TRBD1

CDR3nt: TGTGCCAGCAGCTTAGAGGGCAGCCAAGAGACCCAGTACTTC
CDR3aa: CASSLEGSQETQYF
len: 14
v_gene: TRBV11-2
abundance: NA
j_gene: TRBJ2-5
d_gene: NA

CDR3nt: TGCGCCAGCAGCCAAGGTACAGCTTCCCCGCCTAAGAACACTGAAGCTTTCTTT
CDR3aa: CASSQGTASPPKNTEAFF
len: 18
v_gene: TRBV4-1
abundance: once
j_gene: TRBJ1-1
d_gene: NA

CDR3nt: TGTGCCAGCAGTTCCCTATGGACAGGGGGAGGTTCACCCCTCCACTTT
CDR3aa: CASSSLWTGGGSPLHF
len: 16
v_gene: TRBV27
abundance: NA
j_gene: TRBJ1-6
d_gene: TRBD1

CDR3nt: TGTGCCTGGAGTGTACGGCTCGGCGGGGGGTTCACAGATACGCAGTATTTT
CDR3aa: CAWSVRLGGGFTDTQYF
len: 17
v_gene: TRBV30
abundance: NA
j_gene: TRBJ2-3
d_gene: TRBD2

CDR3nt: TGCAGCGTCCTAGCGGGATCCACAGATACGCAGTATTTT
CDR3aa: CSVLAGSTDTQYF
len: 13
v_gene: TRBV29-1
abundance: NA
j_gene: TRBJ2-3
d_gene: TRBD2

CDR3nt: TGTGCCAGTAGTATTTTAATGGGGAGATACTCGAACACCGGGGAGCTGTTTTTT
CDR3aa: CASSILMGRYSNTGELFF
len: 18
v_gene: TRBV19
abundance: NA
j_gene: TRBJ2-2
d_gene: NA

CDR3nt: TGTGCCAGCAGCTTAGGGAGGGAAACCGGGGAGCTGTTTTTT
CDR3aa: CASSLGRETGELFF
len: 14
v_gene: TRBV7-8
abundance: NA
j_gene: TRBJ2-2
d_gene: NA

CDR3nt: TGCGCCAGCAGCGGGTCAGGGACAGGGCTGAACACCGGGGAGCTGTTTTTT
CDR3aa: CASSGSGTGLNTGELFF
len: 17
v_gene: TRBV5-1
abundance: NA
j_gene: TRBJ2-2
d_gene: TRBD1

CDR3nt: TGTGCCAGCTCACCATCCCCTACGGGTCTCCAAGAGACCCAGTACTTC
CDR3aa: CASSPSPTGLQETQYF
len: 16
v_gene: TRBV18
abundance: NA
j_gene: TRBJ2-5
d_gene: NA

CDR3nt: TGTGCCTGGAGTACAGGCAGACAGGGGGCCGGAGAGACCCAGTACTTC
CDR3aa: CAWSTGRQGAGETQYF
len: 16
v_gene: TRBV30
abundance: NA
j_gene: TRBJ2-5
d_gene: TRBD1

CDR3nt: TGCGCCAGCAGCTTGGCGGGATCCTACGAGCAGTACTTC
CDR3aa: CASSLAGSYEQYF
len: 13
v_gene: TRBV5-1
abundance: NA
j_gene: TRBJ2-7
d_gene: NA

CDR3nt: TGTGCCAGCAGCCCCCATTGGAGCGGGGGGGCGGAAGAGACCCAGTACTTC
CDR3aa: CASSPHWSGGAEETQYF
len: 17
v_gene: TRBV9
abundance: NA
j_gene: TRBJ2-5
d_gene: TRBD2

CDR3nt: TGTGCCAGTAGTGCGCCGGGACAGGGGCTGTATGGCTACACCTTC
CDR3aa: CASSAPGQGLYGYTF
len: 15
v_gene: TRBV19
abundance: once
j_gene: TRBJ1-2
d_gene: TRBD1

CDR3nt: TGTGCCAGCAGTGGGACTAGCGGGGGGGCCAATGAGCAGTTCTTC
CDR3aa: CASSGTSGGANEQFF
len: 15
v_gene: TRBV6-4
abundance: NA
j_gene: TRBJ2-1
d_gene: TRBD2

CDR3nt: TGTGCCAGCAGGGGACGGGACAGGGGGGCCGAGCAGTACTTC
CDR3aa: CASRGRDRGAEQYF
len: 14
v_gene: TRBV2
abundance: NA
j_gene: TRBJ2-7
d_gene: TRBD1

CDR3nt: TGCGCCAGCAGCCGACCGACTAGCGGGAGGCACAATGAGCAGTTCTTC
CDR3aa: CASSRPTSGRHNEQFF
len: 16
v_gene: TRBV4-1
abundance: once
j_gene: TRBJ2-1
d_gene: TRBD2

CDR3nt: TGTGCCAGCAGTTTAGGGGGGTACGAGCAGTACTTC
CDR3aa: CASSLGGYEQYF
len: 12
v_gene: TRBV28
abundance: NA
j_gene: TRBJ2-7
d_gene: NA

CDR3nt: TGTGCCAGCAGGGAGGCGGGGGACTATGGCTACACCTTC
CDR3aa: CASREAGDYGYTF
len: 13
v_gene: TRBV6-5
abundance: once
j_gene: TRBJ1-2
d_gene: NA

CDR3nt: TGTGCCAGCAGCTCGCAATCGGTCGGGGATAAGTACTTC
CDR3aa: CASSSQSVGDKYF
len: 13
v_gene: TRBV7-9
abundance: NA
j_gene: TRBJ2-7
d_gene: NA

CDR3nt: TGTGCCAGTAGTATAACTTTAGCGGGAGGGGGCAAAAATGAGCAGTTCTTC
CDR3aa: CASSITLAGGGKNEQFF
len: 17
v_gene: TRBV19
abundance: NA
j_gene: TRBJ2-1
d_gene: TRBD2

CDR3nt: TGTGCCGGGGGGGCTAGCGGGGCCGCGCAGGTAGATACGCAGTATTTT
CDR3aa: CAGGASGAAQVDTQYF
len: 16
v_gene: TRBV7-8
abundance: NA
j_gene: TRBJ2-3
d_gene: TRBD2

CDR3nt: TGTGCTAGCAGCTTGGTAGCGGCGGAGACCCAGTACTTC
CDR3aa: CASSLVAAETQYF
len: 13
v_gene: TRBV7-7
abundance: NA
j_gene: TRBJ2-5
d_gene: NA

CDR3nt: TGTGCCAGCAGCGTAGACTTCCGGGACAGGGGAGATACGCAGTATTTT
CDR3aa: CASSVDFRDRGDTQYF
len: 16
v_gene: TRBV9
abundance: NA
j_gene: TRBJ2-3
d_gene: TRBD1

CDR3nt: TGTGCCAGTACCGGGACAGGGCCTTACGAGCAGTACTTC
CDR3aa: CASTGTGPYEQYF
len: 13
v_gene: TRBV19
abundance: NA
j_gene: TRBJ2-7
d_gene: TRBD1

CDR3nt: TGTGCCAGCTCACCACCAGTTGTCGGTATTAGAAGAAACACCATATATTTT
CDR3aa: CASSPPVVGIRRNTIYF
len: 17
v_gene: TRBV18
abundance: NA
j_gene: TRBJ1-3
d_gene: NA